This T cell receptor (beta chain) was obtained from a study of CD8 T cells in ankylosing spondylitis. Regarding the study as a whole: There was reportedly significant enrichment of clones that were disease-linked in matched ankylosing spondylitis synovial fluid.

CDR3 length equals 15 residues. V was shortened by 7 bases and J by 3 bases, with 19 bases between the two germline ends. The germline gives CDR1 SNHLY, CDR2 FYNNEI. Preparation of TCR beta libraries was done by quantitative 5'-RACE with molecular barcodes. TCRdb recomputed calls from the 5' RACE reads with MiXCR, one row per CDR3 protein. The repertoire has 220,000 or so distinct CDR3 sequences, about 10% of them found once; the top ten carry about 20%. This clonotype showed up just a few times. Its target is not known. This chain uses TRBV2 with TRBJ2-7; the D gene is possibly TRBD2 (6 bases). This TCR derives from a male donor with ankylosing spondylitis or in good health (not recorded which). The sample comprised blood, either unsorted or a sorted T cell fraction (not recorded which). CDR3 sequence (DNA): TGTGCCAGCACCCTCAGAAGCTCGGGGGTCTACGAGCAGTACTTC. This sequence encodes CASTLRSSGVYEQYF.